These 21 T cell receptor beta chains were all obtained from the same sample, sequenced in a study of CD8+ T cells in alopecia areata. Treatment: oral pan-JAK inhibitor, 5-10 mg twice daily. Once RNA had been extracted, it was reverse transcribed into cDNA to act as the sequencing template. This table comes from immunoSEQ multiplex PCR, and its TCRdb copy is limited to in-frame clones, with some not included. The profile shows about 76,000 clones, approximately 66% of them singletons. The source material was CD8+ T cells sorted from blood, sampled at week 24, from a patient treated with tofacitinib. These receptor sequences come from a human donor with alopecia areata.

The V gene is TRBV13, the J gene TRBJ1-1; 8 positions match TRBD1. CDR3 length: 14 residues. The germline gives CDR1 PRHDT, CDR2 FYEKMQ (reference sequence). V lost 5 bases and J lost 5; bases outside the gene matches: 7. CDR3 region: CASSTGQGRTEAFF. CDR3 coding DNA: TGTGCCAGCAGCACCGGACAGGGCAGGACTGAAGCTTTCTTT. Combining the CDR3 with reference TRBV13 and TRBJ1-1 gives the whole variable domain AAGVIQSPRHLIKEKRETATLKCYPIPRHDTVYWYQQGPGQDPQFLISFYEKMQSDKGSIPDRFSAQQFSDYHSELNMSSLELGDSALYFCASSTGQGRTEAFFGQGTRLTVV.

The chain combines TRBV7-8 with TRBJ2-5; D not resolved. CDR1 and CDR2 from the germline V gene are SGHVS and FQNEAQ. The V end was cut by 3 bases, the J end by 0 bases, with 2 bases between. The CDR3 is 12 residues long. In DNA, the CDR3 is TGTGCCAGCAGCTTCTACCAAGAGACCCAGTACTTC. As protein: CASSFYQETQYF.

This sequence joins TRBV6-5 and TRBJ1-2, with D possibly TRBD1 on 5 matching bases. Trimming cost V 5 bases and J 4 bases, with 14 bases left between them. This CDR3 has 14 amino acids. Germline V CDR1 and CDR2: MNHEY, SVGAGI. In nucleotides, the CDR3 is TGTGCCAGCAGTCTTTCCGACAGTATCTATGGCTACACCTTC. Its translation is CASSLSDSIYGYTF.

The chain has TRBV29-1 and TRBJ1-1; D unclear. Between the trimmed V and J ends, which lost 1 base and 6 bases, there was a span of 3 bases. The CDR3 is 10 residues long. CDR1 is SQVTM, CDR2 ANQGSEA, per germline. In DNA, the CDR3 is TGCAGCGTTGAAGCTCCTGAAGCTTTCTTT. It encodes CSVEAPEAFF.

This clone was recorded a few times. This rearrangement joins TRBV11-2 to TRBJ2-5; 7 bases align to TRBD2. This CDR3 has 15 residues. Per the germline V gene, CDR1 is SGHAT and CDR2 is FQNNGV. V lost 2 bases and J lost 1; bases outside the gene matches: 4. Written as DNA, the CDR3 is TGTGCCAGCAGCTTATGGCTAGCGGCCCAAGAGACCCAGTACTTC. Protein product: CASSLWLAAQETQYF.

J is TRBJ2-5 and V is TRBV27; 10 bases agree with TRBD2. The CDR3 consists of 15 residues. CDR1 is MNHEY and CDR2 is SMNVEV in the germline V gene (reference sequence). Trimming cost V 3 bases and J 3 bases; bases outside gene matches: 4. The CDR3 loop is CASSLYTSGEETQYF. The CDR3 nucleotides read TGTGCCAGCAGTTTGTATACTAGCGGGGAAGAGACCCAGTACTTC.

This sequence joins TRBV7-6 and TRBJ1-1, with TRBD1 identical over 10 bases. CDR3 length equals 14 residues. Germline CDR1 is SGHVS and CDR2 is FNYEAQ. Trimming took 3 bases from V and 5 from J; bases not matched to a gene: 3. The CDR3 sequence: CASSFGTGDTEAFF. CDR3 nucleotides: TGTGCCAGCAGCTTTGGGACAGGGGATACTGAAGCTTTCTTT.

This clone was detected a few times. The chain employs TRBV13 and TRBJ1-1, with D unclear. Trimming removed 3 bases from V and 0 bases from J, with 8 bases in between. The CDR3 sequence is 14 residues long. Germline values: CDR1 PRHDT, CDR2 FYEKMQ (reference sequence). The CDR3 here is CASSFLNMNTEAFF. The CDR3 region has the DNA TGTGCCAGCAGCTTCCTCAATATGAACACTGAAGCTTTCTTT.

This clone has only a few counts. The V call is TRBV27, the J call TRBJ1-2; 12 bases match TRBD1. Looked up from germline, CDR1 is MNHEY and CDR2 is SMNVEV (reference sequence). The trim removed 10 bases at V and 6 bases at J, leaving 9 bases unmatched. The CDR3 consists of 14 residues. The CDR3 sequence is CATRGQGASHGYTF. CDR3 DNA: TGTGCCACCCGGGGACAGGGGGCATCCCATGGCTACACCTTC.

V gene TRBV27 combines with J gene TRBJ1-3, with D maybe TRBD1 (6 bases). CDR3 length equals 14 residues. Germline CDR1 MNHEY, CDR2 SMNVEV (reference sequence). The V end lost 5 bases, the J end lost 3 bases, and 11 bases lay between the germline ends. The CDR3 DNA reads TGTGCCAGCAGTGATGGGACATTTGGAAACACCATATATTTT. Encoded protein: CASSDGTFGNTIYF.

This chain joins TRBV4-1 and TRBJ2-1; TRBD1 matches 9 bases. The V gene's germline CDR1 is MGHRA and CDR2 YSYEKL. J gave up 7 bases and V 6 bases, and 4 bases lay outside the gene matches. The CDR3 contains 13 residues. CDR3 sequence: CASRPTGGNEQFF. The CDR3 DNA is TGCGCCAGCAGACCGACAGGGGGGAATGAGCAGTTCTTC.

The chain employs TRBV15 and TRBJ2-7; no definite D call. The CDR3 has 12 amino acids. Trimming stripped 0 bases from V and 6 bases from J, with 6 bases between. CDR1 is LNHNV and CDR2 is YYDKDF in the germline V gene (reference sequence). The CDR3 nucleotides are TGTGCCACCAGCAGAGATGGGCCCGAGCAGTACTTC. It yields the protein CATSRDGPEQYF.

This chain connects TRBV14 to TRBJ1-2, with a possible D match to TRBD1 (6 bases). V lost 2 bases and J 6 bases, leaving 16 bases between the germline ends. The CDR3 sequence is 15 residues long. Germline lookup yields CDR1 SGHDN and CDR2 FVKESK. The CDR3 sequence is CASSQSSTGIHGYTF. CDR3 DNA: TGTGCCAGCAGCCAAAGCTCCACAGGGATTCATGGCTACACCTTC.

In its sample, this clone was seen once. J is TRBJ2-1 and V is TRBV7-8; 14 bases are a match to TRBD2. Germline V CDR1 and CDR2: SGHVS, FQNEAQ. The CDR3 is 15 residues long. J gave up 10 bases and V 3 bases, and 5 bases lay outside the gene matches. CDR3 nucleotide sequence: TGTGCCAGCAGCTTGGGACTAGCGGGAGCTCCCGAGCAGTTCTTC. Translation: CASSLGLAGAPEQFF.

As concerns this clone: Germline is not matched at one junction end, which may reflect a read error. The gene calls are TRBV6-6 and TRBJ1-3, with D tentatively TRBD1 (5 bases). Germline V gene sequence: CDR1 MNHNY, CDR2 SVGAGI (reference sequence). The CDR3 is 12 amino acids. CDR3 DNA: TGTGCCAGCAGTTACTCGACACAGGAGAAGGATTTT. Translation: CASSYSTQEKDF.

The chain combines TRBV4-1 with TRBJ2-7, with a tentative D call TRBD2 (5 bases). V gave up 0 bases and J gave up 6 bases, with 12 bases separating them. This CDR3 region has 14 residues. Germline V gives CDR1 MGHRA, CDR2 YSYEKL. CDR3 nucleotide sequence: TGCGCCAGCAGCCAAGAGGTCGTTAGCGCCGAGCAGTACTTC. Encoded protein: CASSQEVVSAEQYF.

The chain couples TRBV7-6 to TRBJ2-7; no firm D call. V was trimmed by 0 bases and J by 3 bases, leaving 15 bases between them. CDR1 and CDR2 (germline): SGHVS, FNYEAQ. This CDR3 spans 16 amino acids. In nucleotides, the CDR3 is TGTGCCAGCAGCTTAGCTACGGCCGATAATGGCTACGAGCAGTACTTC. Translation gives CASSLATADNGYEQYF.

The CDR3, as DNA: TGCGCCAGCAGCCAATCGTGGGGACTAAACTATGGCTACACCTTC. It yields the protein CASSQSWGLNYGYTF. This chain links TRBV4-3 with TRBJ1-2, with a possible D match to TRBD1 (5 bases). Trimming stripped 2 bases from V and 2 bases from J, with 12 bases between. The V gene's germline CDR1 is LGHNA and CDR2 YSLEER. CDR3 length equals 15 residues.

V and J are TRBV28 and TRBJ2-1; D remains ambiguous. Germline CDR1 is MDHEN and CDR2 is SYDVKM. This CDR3 contains 13 residues. The V end was cut by 3 bases, the J end by 5 bases, with 8 bases between. The CDR3 region is CASSFIGNNEQFF. For the CDR3, the DNA is TGTGCCAGCAGTTTCATAGGGAACAATGAGCAGTTCTTC.

This clone was observed a single time. The V call is TRBV13, the J call TRBJ2-3; D possibly corresponds to TRBD1 (5 bases). The CDR3 extends over 16 amino acids. With 0 bases removed from V and 2 bases from J, the gap between germline ends came to 12 bases. CDR1 and CDR2 (germline): PRHDT, FYEKMQ (reference sequence). DNA for the CDR3: TGTGCCAGCAGCTTAGGAGGGGAAAGGCTCACAGATACGCAGTATTTT. This encodes CASSLGGERLTDTQYF.

The V gene is TRBV2, the J gene TRBJ2-7; D perhaps matches TRBD1 (5 bases). Germline CDR1 is SNHLY and CDR2 is FYNNEI. V was shortened by 6 bases and J by 2 bases, with 11 bases between the two germline ends. The CDR3 consists of 13 residues. CDR3 bases: TGTGCCAGCAGGGGGCCGGGCACCTACGAGCAGTACTTC. Protein product: CASRGPGTYEQYF.